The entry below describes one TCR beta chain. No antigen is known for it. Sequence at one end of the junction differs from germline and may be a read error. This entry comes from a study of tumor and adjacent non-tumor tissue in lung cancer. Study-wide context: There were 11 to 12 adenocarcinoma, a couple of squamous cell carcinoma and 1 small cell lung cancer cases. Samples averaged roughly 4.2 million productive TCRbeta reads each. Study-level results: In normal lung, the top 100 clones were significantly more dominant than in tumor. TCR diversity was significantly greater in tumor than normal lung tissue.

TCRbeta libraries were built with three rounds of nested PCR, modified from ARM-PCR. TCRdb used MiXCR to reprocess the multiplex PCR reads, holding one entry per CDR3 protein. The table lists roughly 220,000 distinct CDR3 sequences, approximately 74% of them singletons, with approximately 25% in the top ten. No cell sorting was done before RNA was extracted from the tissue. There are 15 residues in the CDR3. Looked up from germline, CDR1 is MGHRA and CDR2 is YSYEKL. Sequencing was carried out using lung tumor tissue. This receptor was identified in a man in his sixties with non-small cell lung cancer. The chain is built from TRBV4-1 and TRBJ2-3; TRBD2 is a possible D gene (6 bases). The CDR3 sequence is CASSQGGRRADTLYF. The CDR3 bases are TGCGCCAGCAGCCAAGGCGGCAGGAGGGCAGATACGCTGTATTTT.